This T cell receptor beta chain was obtained from a study of T cell responses to AZD1222 COVID-19 vaccine. Generated by immunoSEQ multiplex PCR, the TCRdb table keeps only in-frame clones and is missing some. The sample holds some 120,000 clones, about 88% seen once. Regarding this clone: Its antigen is undetermined.

The junction had 12 bases not matched to a gene; V was cut back by 7 bases and J by 3 bases. The CDR3 consists of 16 residues. Germline V lookup: CDR1 LNHDA, CDR2 SQIVND (reference sequence). Findings of the study overall: Baseline serostatus was positive in only six or seven AZD1222 recipients. After two AZD1222 doses, spike-specific TCR breadth and depth rose versus day 0.

The sequenced sample was peripheral blood, obtained on day 0 of AZD1222 vaccination. The sequence came from an adult in good health. The chain uses TRBV19 and TRBJ1-2; 9 bases fit TRBD1. CDR3: CASNPNPGQGDYGYTF. In nucleotides, the CDR3 is TGTGCCAGTAACCCGAATCCGGGACAGGGAGACTATGGCTACACCTTC.